These 27 T cell receptor beta chains originate from one sample sequenced in a study of post-analysis software for immune sequencing data (dated by TCRdb to the mid-2010s). The research as a whole found: Significantly higher frequencies in patients than in controls were found for five or six TRBV segments, including TRBV5-6, TRBV5-1 and TRBV20-1.

Libraries were built with PCR. Instrument on record: Illumina HiSeq 2500. To reduce PCR and sequencing biases, unique molecular identifiers were built into the TCR beta cDNA libraries. Through fastp at Q25 and MiXCR, TCRdb rebuilt clones from the public reads, retaining in-frame beta chains. Every entry covers one CDR3 protein and lists the most common genes and DNA from its rows. Recorded for this sample are roughly 670,000 distinct CDR3 sequences; around 64% of them occurred a single time. The ten most abundant clones make up about 11% of the sample. These receptors are not linked to any known antigen. Sequencing was performed on blood. The receptors were gathered from a girl aged 2 to 10 with multiple sclerosis.

The rearrangement joins TRBV12-5 to TRBJ2-7; perhaps TRBD1 as D (5 bases). In germline, CDR1 is LGHNT, CDR2 FRNRAP. Trimming cost V 1 base and J 2 bases, with 12 bases left between them. The CDR3 covers 15 residues. CDR3 bases: TGTGCTAGTGGTTTGGGTGCAGGGCCACCCTACGAGCAGTACTTC. Protein sequence: CASGLGAGPPYEQYF.

V is TRBV7-9 and J is TRBJ1-2; D remains unclear. The CDR3 length is 15 residues. V was cut by 4 bases and J by 8 bases, with 20 bases left in between. CDR1 is SEHNR and CDR2 is FQNEAQ in the germline V gene (reference sequence). As DNA, the CDR3 is TGTGCCAGCAGCTACGGTGAAGGTGGTTTTAGGGGCTACACCTTC. Amino acid sequence: CASSYGEGGFRGYTF.

This rearrangement joins TRBV27 to TRBJ1-1; D gene uncertain. V was trimmed by 5 bases and J by 3 bases, leaving 10 bases between them. Germline CDR1 MNHEY, CDR2 SMNVEV (reference sequence). CDR3 length: 13 amino acids. This CDR3 reads CASSPGFDTEAFF. DNA for the CDR3: TGTGCCAGCAGTCCGGGGTTTGACACTGAAGCTTTCTTT.

This clonotype turned up a few times. V and J are TRBV7-2 and TRBJ2-4; D may be TRBD2 (5 bases). The J call may be faulty, since TRBJ2-5 better matches the DNA end. Germline-derived CDR1 and CDR2 are SGHTA and FQGNSA. This CDR3 contains 15 residues. CDR3 amino acids: CASSLAGSHGETQYF. The CDR3 nucleotides read TGTGCCAGCAGCTTAGCGGGGAGCCACGGGGAGACCCAGTACTTC.

The genes are TRBV15 and TRBJ1-6; D is unclear. With 0 bases removed from V and 7 bases from J, the gap between germline ends came to 7 bases. Germline-derived CDR1 and CDR2 are LNHNV and YYDKDF (reference sequence). The CDR3 runs 14 residues. CDR3 amino acids: CATSRDRTNSPLHF. The CDR3 DNA is TGTGCCACCAGCAGAGATAGAACGAATTCACCCCTCCACTTT.

The gene calls are TRBV5-1 and TRBJ1-1; tentative D call: TRBD1 (5 bases). This CDR3 spans 14 amino acids. CDR1 and CDR2 from the germline V gene are SGHRS and YFSETQ. Trimming cost V 3 bases and J 3 bases, with 12 bases left between them. The CDR3 spells CASSSLGGDTEAFF. The CDR3 DNA follows: TGCGCCAGCAGCTCCCTTGGGGGGGACACTGAAGCTTTCTTT.

This chain connects TRBV15 to TRBJ1-5; perhaps TRBD1 as D (5 bases). This CDR3 region has 15 residues. The V end was cut by 0 bases, the J end by 6 bases, with 12 bases between. Germline values: CDR1 LNHNV, CDR2 YYDKDF (reference sequence). The CDR3 region is CATSRDKVGVQPQHF. The CDR3 DNA sequence: TGTGCCACCAGCAGAGATAAGGTGGGGGTTCAGCCCCAGCATTTT.

This clonotype was seen only a few times. V usage is TRBV7-2 and J usage is TRBJ2-3; D is ambiguous. The V end lost 5 bases, the J end lost 5 bases, and 17 bases lay between the germline ends. This CDR3 comprises 15 residues. Germline lookup yields CDR1 SGHTA and CDR2 FQGNSA. CDR3 nucleotide sequence: TGTGCCAGCAGCCTCCCATTCGCGGCTGGAGATACGCAGTATTTT. The encoded protein is CASSLPFAAGDTQYF.

This clonotype was recorded many times. The rearrangement uses TRBV12-3 or TRBV12-4 and TRBJ1-1; D is undetermined. Deletions cut 2 bases from V and 8 bases from J, with 15 bases between. The CDR3 runs 14 residues. CDR3 DNA sequence: TGTGCCAGCAGTTTAATCCCAAGGCCTGGCGAAGCTTTCTTT. Translating gives CASSLIPRPGEAFF.

The CDR3 region has the DNA TGTGCCATCAGTGAGTCCCAGGGACTTAGGGACGAGCAGTACTTC. Translation gives CAISESQGLRDEQYF. The chain has TRBV10-3 and TRBJ2-4, with D possibly being TRBD2 (6 bases). The end of the DNA aligns better with TRBJ2-7, so the J call may be wrong. CDR3 length equals 15 residues. Germline CDR1 ENHRY, CDR2 SYGVKD.

J is TRBJ2-5 and V is TRBV9; no clear D gene. The germline gives CDR1 SGDLS, CDR2 YYNGEE. Trimming pared 0 bases from V and 7 bases from J, leaving 7 bases between. The CDR3 spans 12 residues. CDR3 residues: CASSVVKGTQYF. The CDR3 bases are TGTGCCAGCAGCGTAGTCAAAGGGACCCAGTACTTC.

This clonotype has more than one count but fewer than ten. V and J are TRBV12-3 or TRBV12-4 and TRBJ2-7; possible D gene TRBD1, 6 bases. V was trimmed by 5 bases and J by 8 bases, leaving 13 bases between them. The CDR3 length is 12 residues. CDR3 bases: TGTGCCAGCAGTCCGGACAGAACAAAGCAGTACTTC. It specifies CASSPDRTKQYF.

The chain couples TRBV9 to TRBJ1-1, with TRBD1 matching over 8 bases. Looked up from germline, CDR1 is SGDLS and CDR2 is YYNGEE. The CDR3 is made up of 13 amino acids. After removal of 3 bases from V and 6 bases from J, the junction contained 4 bases not matched to a gene. CDR3 region: CASSASQGAEAFF. For the CDR3, the DNA is TGTGCCAGCAGCGCTTCACAGGGGGCTGAAGCTTTCTTT. Filled out from reference TRBV9 and TRBJ1-1, the complete variable domain reads DSGVTQTPKHLITATGQRVTLRCSPRSGDLSVYWYQQSLDQGLQFLIQYYNGEERAKGNILERFSAQQFPDLHSELNLSSLELGDSALYFCASSASQGAEAFFGQGTRLTVV.

The chain has TRBV5-1 and TRBJ2-1; possibly TRBD2 for D (5 bases). Trimming stripped 4 bases from V and 10 bases from J, with 21 bases between. The CDR3 has 15 residues. Germline V gene sequence: CDR1 SGHRS, CDR2 YFSETQ. The CDR3 DNA reads TGCGCCAGCAGCCCGGTAGCGTCAGAATGGGGAGAGCAGTTCTTC. It specifies CASSPVASEWGEQFF. The full variable domain, completed using reference TRBV5-1 and TRBJ2-1, is KAGVTQTPRYLIKTRGQQVTLSCSPISGHRSVSWYQQTPGQGLQFLFEYFSETQRNKGNFPGRFSGRQFSNSRSEMNVSTLELGDSALYLCASSPVASEWGEQFFGPGTRLTVL.

This clonotype appeared a few times. The chain has TRBV7-2 and TRBJ2-7; 9 positions agree with TRBD1. There are 15 residues in the CDR3. V lost 10 bases, J lost 2 bases, and 12 bases stayed unmatched. Germline loops: CDR1 SGHTA, CDR2 FQGNSA. CDR3 coding DNA: TGTGCCACCCACAGGACAGGGGAACTCCCCTACGAGCAGTACTTC. Protein product: CATHRTGELPYEQYF.

This clonotype was observed a handful of times. V is TRBV29-1 and J is TRBJ1-2; no firm D call. Germline V gene data show CDR1 as SQVTM and CDR2 as ANQGSEA. The V and J ends lost 3 bases and 7 bases respectively, with 12 bases between them. The CDR3 runs 12 residues. The DNA for the CDR3 is TGCAGCGTTGAGGGTGGAGGGAGTGGCTACACCTTC. Residues: CSVEGGGSGYTF.

This clonotype was recorded once. The gene calls are TRBV20-1 and TRBJ2-7; 7 bases line up with TRBD1. The tail of the sequence fits TRBJ2-4 better, so the J call may be wrong. CDR1 DFQATT and CDR2 SNEGSKA come from the germline V gene (reference sequence). This CDR3 is 13 amino acids long. The DNA of the CDR3 is TGCAGTGCTAACAGGGGAGCCAAAAACATTCAGTACTTC. Amino acid sequence: CSANRGAKNIQYF.

In its sample, this clonotype was seen a few times. V and J are TRBV12-3 or TRBV12-4 and TRBJ2-5; TRBD2 might be the D (6 bases). V dropped 1 base and J dropped 4 bases, with 13 bases sitting between them. This CDR3 region has 15 residues. CDR3 nucleotides: TGTGCCAGCAGTTTAGGGGGAGGTACCTTAGAGACCCAGTACTTC. The encoded protein is CASSLGGGTLETQYF.

This clonotype was found a few times. The chain employs TRBV4-1 and TRBJ2-5, with TRBD2 matching 9 bases. V dropped 6 bases and J dropped 0; count of bases not matched to a gene: 8. Per germline, CDR1 MGHRA and CDR2 YSYEKL. The CDR3 loop spans 16 amino acids. CDR3 sequence: CASRGAGGPYQETQYF. The CDR3 DNA follows: TGCGCCAGCAGGGGAGCGGGAGGCCCGTACCAAGAGACCCAGTACTTC.

V is TRBV7-2 and J is TRBJ2-7, with TRBD1 matching over 10 bases. The CDR3 is made up of 14 amino acids. CDR1 is SGHTA, CDR2 FQGNSA, per germline. The V segment lost 5 bases and the J segment 4 bases; nucleotides outside the gene matches: 5. The CDR3 loop reads CASSHGTGAYEQYF. CDR3 bases: TGTGCCAGCAGCCATGGGACAGGGGCATACGAGCAGTACTTC.

A word on this clonotype: A much larger clone sits a single nucleotide away, making a read error possible. V gene TRBV7-2 combines with J gene TRBJ2-1, with D unclear. The CDR3 extends over 12 amino acids. The germline V gene encodes CDR1 SGHTA and CDR2 FQGNSA. Between the trimmed V and J ends, which lost 1 base and 6 bases, there was a span of 4 bases. The CDR3 loop is CASSLEFNEQFF. The CDR3 DNA follows: TGTGCCAGCAGCTTAGAGTTCAATGAGCAGTTCTTC.

The chain has TRBV6-5 and TRBJ2-5; 7 bases line up with TRBD1. CDR1 is MNHEY and CDR2 is SVGAGI in the germline V gene. This CDR3 is 15 amino acids long. Losses at the gene ends were 2 bases for V and 2 bases for J; bases not matched to a gene: 5. In nucleotides, the CDR3 is TGTGCCAGCAGTTACCTGGGACAGAGGCAAGAGACCCAGTACTTC. This sequence encodes CASSYLGQRQETQYF.

The rearrangement uses TRBV12-3 or TRBV12-4 and TRBJ1-6, with D possibly being TRBD1 (6 bases). The V and J ends lost 3 bases and 8 bases respectively, with 8 bases between them. The CDR3 length is 13 residues. CDR3 amino acids: CASSFNRDSPLHF. CDR3 sequence (DNA): TGTGCCAGCAGTTTTAACAGGGATTCACCCCTCCACTTT.

This clonotype was counted once. The chain links TRBV24-1 to TRBJ2-1, with TRBD2 as a possible D gene (7 bases). V was clipped by 5 bases and J by 2 bases, with 15 bases between them. Germline CDR1 KGHDR, CDR2 SFDVKD. This CDR3 contains 16 residues. CDR3 protein: CATSGVGGLTYNEQFF. The DNA of the CDR3 is TGTGCCACCAGTGGGGTCGGGGGGCTAACCTACAATGAGCAGTTCTTC.

The gene calls are TRBV6-4 and TRBJ2-1, with 8 positions matching TRBD1. The CDR3 loop spans 14 amino acids. Germline CDR1 reads MRHNA; CDR2 reads SNTAGT. V lost 3 bases, J lost 6 bases, and 4 bases stayed unmatched. CDR3 in DNA: TGTGCCAGCAGTGAGGACAGGGTTTCCAATGAGCAGTTCTTC. Its protein product is CASSEDRVSNEQFF.

V is TRBV12-3 or TRBV12-4 and J is TRBJ2-3; possibly TRBD1 for D (5 bases). Trimming took 6 bases from V and 2 from J, leaving 15 bases between them. The CDR3 length is 15 residues. CDR3: CASSPVSGITDTQYF. DNA of the CDR3: TGTGCCAGCAGCCCTGTTTCAGGGATCACAGATACGCAGTATTTT.

The V call is TRBV12-3 or TRBV12-4, the J call TRBJ1-1; D remains unclear. The length of the CDR3 is 13 residues. V lost 7 bases and J 0 bases, leaving 9 bases between the germline ends. The CDR3 is CASNQQMNTEAFF. The CDR3, as DNA: TGTGCCAGCAATCAACAGATGAACACTGAAGCTTTCTTT.